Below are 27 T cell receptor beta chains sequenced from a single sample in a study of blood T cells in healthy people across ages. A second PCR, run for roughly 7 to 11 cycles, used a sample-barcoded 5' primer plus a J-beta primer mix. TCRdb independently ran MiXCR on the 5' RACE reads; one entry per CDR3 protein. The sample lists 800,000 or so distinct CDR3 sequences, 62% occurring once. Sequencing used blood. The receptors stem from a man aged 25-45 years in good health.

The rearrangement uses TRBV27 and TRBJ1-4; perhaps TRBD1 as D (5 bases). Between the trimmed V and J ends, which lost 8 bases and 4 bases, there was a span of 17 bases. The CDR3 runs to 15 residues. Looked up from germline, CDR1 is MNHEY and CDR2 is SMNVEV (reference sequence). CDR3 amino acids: CASRPLGGINEKLFF. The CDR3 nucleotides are TGTGCCAGCCGTCCCCTCGGGGGGATTAATGAAAAACTGTTTTTT.

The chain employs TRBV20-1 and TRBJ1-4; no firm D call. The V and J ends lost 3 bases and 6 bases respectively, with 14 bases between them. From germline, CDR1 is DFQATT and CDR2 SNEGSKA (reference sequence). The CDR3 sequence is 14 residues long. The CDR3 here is CSARAGEGYEKLFF. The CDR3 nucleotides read TGCAGTGCTAGGGCTGGGGAAGGGTATGAAAAACTGTTTTTT.

The CDR3 loop is CAKSGTGDTEAFF. DNA of the CDR3: TGTGCCAAATCCGGGACAGGGGACACTGAAGCTTTCTTT. The gene calls are TRBV2 and TRBJ1-1, with 10 bases lining up with TRBD1. After removal of 10 bases from V and 3 bases from J, the junction contained 5 bases not matched to a gene. The germline V gene has CDR1 SNHLY and CDR2 FYNNEI. There are 13 residues in the CDR3.

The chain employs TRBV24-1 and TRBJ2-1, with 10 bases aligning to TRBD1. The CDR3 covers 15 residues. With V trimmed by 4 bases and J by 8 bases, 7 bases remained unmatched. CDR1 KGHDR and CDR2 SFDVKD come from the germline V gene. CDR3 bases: TGTGCCACCAGTGACCGGGACAGGGGCCAGGATGAGCAGTTCTTC. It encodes CATSDRDRGQDEQFF.

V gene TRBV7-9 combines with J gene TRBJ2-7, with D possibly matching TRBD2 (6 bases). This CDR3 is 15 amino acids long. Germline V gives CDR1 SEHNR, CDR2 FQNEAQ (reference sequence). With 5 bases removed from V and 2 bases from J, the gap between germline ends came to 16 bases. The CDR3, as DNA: TGTGCCAGCAGCCCCGGGGGTAGCATCACCTACGAGCAGTACTTC. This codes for CASSPGGSITYEQYF.

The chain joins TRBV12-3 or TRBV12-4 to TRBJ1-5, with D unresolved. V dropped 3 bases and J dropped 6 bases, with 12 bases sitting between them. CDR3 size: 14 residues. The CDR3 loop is CASSFMAGGQPQHF. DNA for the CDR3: TGTGCCAGCAGTTTTATGGCAGGAGGTCAGCCCCAGCATTTT.

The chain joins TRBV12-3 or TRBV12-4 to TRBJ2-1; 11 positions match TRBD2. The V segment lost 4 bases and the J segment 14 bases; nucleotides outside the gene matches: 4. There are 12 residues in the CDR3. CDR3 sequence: CASSSASGGKFF. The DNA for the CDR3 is TGTGCCAGCAGTTCAGCTAGCGGGGGGAAGTTCTTC.

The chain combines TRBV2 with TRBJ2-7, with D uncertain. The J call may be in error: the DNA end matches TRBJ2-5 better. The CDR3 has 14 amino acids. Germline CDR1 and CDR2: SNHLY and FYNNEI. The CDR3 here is CASSGDNLWETQYF. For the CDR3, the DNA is TGTGCCAGCAGTGGAGACAATTTATGGGAGACCCAGTACTTC.

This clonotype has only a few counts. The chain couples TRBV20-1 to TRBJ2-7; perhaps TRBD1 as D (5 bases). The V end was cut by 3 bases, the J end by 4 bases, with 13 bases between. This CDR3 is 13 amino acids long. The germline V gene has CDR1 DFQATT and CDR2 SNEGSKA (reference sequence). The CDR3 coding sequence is TGCAGTGCTAGGACAAGGGGCAAATACGAGCAGTACTTC. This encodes CSARTRGKYEQYF.

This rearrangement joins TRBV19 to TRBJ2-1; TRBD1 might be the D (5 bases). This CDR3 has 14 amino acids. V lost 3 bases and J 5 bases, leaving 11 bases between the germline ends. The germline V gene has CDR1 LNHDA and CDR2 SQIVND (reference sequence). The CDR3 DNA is TGTGCCAGTAGTATCCAGGAGACAGACAATGAGCAGTTCTTC. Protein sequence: CASSIQETDNEQFF.

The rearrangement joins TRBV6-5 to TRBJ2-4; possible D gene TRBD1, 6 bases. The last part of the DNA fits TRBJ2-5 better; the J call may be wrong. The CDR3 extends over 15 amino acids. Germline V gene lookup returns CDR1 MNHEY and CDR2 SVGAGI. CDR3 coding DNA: TGTGCCAGCAGTTACTCGGAACGTGGGGGCGTGACCCAGTACTTC. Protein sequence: CASSYSERGGVTQYF.

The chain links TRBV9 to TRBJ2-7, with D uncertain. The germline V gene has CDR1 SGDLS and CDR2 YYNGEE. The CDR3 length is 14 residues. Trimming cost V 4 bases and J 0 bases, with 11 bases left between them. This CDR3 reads CASSQSLNSYEQYF. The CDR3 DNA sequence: TGTGCCAGCAGCCAATCCCTGAACTCCTACGAGCAGTACTTC.

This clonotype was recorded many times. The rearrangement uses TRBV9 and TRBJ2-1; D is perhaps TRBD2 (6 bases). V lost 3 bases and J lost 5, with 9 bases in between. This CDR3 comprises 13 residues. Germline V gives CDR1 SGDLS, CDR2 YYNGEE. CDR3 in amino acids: CASSGLDHNEQFF. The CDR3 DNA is TGTGCCAGCAGCGGACTAGATCACAATGAGCAGTTCTTC.

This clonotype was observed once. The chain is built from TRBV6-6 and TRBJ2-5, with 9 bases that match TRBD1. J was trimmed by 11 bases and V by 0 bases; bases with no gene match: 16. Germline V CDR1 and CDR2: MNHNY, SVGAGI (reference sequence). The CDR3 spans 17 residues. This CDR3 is CASSYSSSGQGQNEQYF. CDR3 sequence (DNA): TGTGCCAGCAGTTACTCGAGTAGCGGACAGGGGCAAAATGAGCAGTACTTC.

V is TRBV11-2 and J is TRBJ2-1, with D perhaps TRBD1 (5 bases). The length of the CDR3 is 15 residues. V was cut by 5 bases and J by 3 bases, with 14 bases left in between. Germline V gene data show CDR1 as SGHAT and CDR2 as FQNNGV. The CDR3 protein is CASSLGAVDYNEQFF. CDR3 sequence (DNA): TGTGCCAGCAGCCTAGGGGCCGTCGACTACAATGAGCAGTTCTTC.

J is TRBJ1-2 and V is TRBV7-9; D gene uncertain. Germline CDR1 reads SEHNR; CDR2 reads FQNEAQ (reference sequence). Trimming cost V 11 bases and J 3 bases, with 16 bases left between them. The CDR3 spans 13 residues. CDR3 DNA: TGTGCCGTGGCGGTGGAGCTGGACTATGGCTACACCTTC. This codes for CAVAVELDYGYTF. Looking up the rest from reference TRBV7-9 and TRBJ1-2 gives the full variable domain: DTGVSQNPRHKITKRGQNVTFRCDPISEHNRLYWYRQTLGQGPEFLTYFQNEAQLEKSRLLSDRFSAERPKGSFSTLEIQRTEQGDSAMYLCAVAVELDYGYTFGSGTRLTVV.

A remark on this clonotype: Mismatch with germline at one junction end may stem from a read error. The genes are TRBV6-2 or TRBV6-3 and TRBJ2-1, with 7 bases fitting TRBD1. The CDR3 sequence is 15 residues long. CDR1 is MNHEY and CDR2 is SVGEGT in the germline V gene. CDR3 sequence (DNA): TGTGCCAGCAGTTCGGACAGGAGCTCCTACAAGGACCAGTTTTTC. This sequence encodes CASSSDRSSYKDQFF.

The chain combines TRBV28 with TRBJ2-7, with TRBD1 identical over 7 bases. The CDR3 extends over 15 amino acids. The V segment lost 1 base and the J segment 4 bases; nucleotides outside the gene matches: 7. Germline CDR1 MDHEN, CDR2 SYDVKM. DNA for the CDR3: TGTGCCAGCAGTTTATCCCCGACAGGGAAGTACGAGCAGTACTTC. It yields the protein CASSLSPTGKYEQYF.

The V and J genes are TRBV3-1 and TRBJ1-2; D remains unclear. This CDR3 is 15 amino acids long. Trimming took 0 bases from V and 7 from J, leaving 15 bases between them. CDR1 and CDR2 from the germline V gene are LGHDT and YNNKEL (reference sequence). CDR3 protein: CASSQEVSAWGGYTF. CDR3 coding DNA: TGTGCCAGCAGCCAAGAGGTGTCGGCCTGGGGTGGCTACACCTTC.

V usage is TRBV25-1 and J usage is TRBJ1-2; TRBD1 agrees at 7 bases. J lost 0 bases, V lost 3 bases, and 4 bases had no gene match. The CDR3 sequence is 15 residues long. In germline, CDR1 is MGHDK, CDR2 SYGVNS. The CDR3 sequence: CASSDGTATNYGYTF. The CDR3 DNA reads TGTGCCAGCAGTGACGGGACAGCAACTAACTATGGCTACACCTTC.

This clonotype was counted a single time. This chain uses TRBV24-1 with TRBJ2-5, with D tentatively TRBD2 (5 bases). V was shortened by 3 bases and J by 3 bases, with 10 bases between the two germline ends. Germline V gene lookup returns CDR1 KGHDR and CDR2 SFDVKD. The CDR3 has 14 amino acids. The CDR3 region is CATSDRGMKETQYF. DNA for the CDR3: TGTGCCACCAGTGATAGAGGGATGAAAGAGACCCAGTACTTC.

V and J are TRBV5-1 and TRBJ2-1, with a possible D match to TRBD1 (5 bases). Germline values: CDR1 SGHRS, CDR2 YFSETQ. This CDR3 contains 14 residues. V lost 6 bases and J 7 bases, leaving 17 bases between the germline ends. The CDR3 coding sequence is TGCGCCAGCACAGTGGGCAGGGCTGGGAATGAGCAGTTCTTC. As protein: CASTVGRAGNEQFF.

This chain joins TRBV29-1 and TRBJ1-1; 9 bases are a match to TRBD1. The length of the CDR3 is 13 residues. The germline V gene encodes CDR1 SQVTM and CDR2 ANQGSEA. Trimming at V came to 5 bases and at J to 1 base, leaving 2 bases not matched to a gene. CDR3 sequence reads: CSVMGQGNTEAFF. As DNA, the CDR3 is TGCAGCGTTATGGGACAGGGGAACACTGAAGCTTTCTTT.

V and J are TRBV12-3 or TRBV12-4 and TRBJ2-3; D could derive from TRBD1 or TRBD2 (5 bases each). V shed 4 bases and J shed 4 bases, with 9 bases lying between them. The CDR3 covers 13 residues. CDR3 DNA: TGTGCCAGCAGTTCGGGACGTGCAGATACGCAGTATTTT. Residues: CASSSGRADTQYF.

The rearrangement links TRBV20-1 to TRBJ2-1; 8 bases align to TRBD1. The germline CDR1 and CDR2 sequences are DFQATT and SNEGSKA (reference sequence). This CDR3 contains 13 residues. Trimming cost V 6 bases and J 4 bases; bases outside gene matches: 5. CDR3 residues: CSADRALYNEQFF. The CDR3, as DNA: TGCAGTGCGGACAGGGCTTTATACAATGAGCAGTTCTTC.

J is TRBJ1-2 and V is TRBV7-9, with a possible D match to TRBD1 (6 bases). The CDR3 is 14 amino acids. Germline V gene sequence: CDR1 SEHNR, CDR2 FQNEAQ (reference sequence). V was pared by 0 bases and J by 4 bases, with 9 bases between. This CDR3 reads CASSLAGGIYGYTF. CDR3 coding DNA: TGTGCCAGCAGCTTAGCCGGGGGCATCTATGGCTACACCTTC. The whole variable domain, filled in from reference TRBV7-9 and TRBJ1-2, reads DTGVSQNPRHKITKRGQNVTFRCDPISEHNRLYWYRQTLGQGPEFLTYFQNEAQLEKSRLLSDRFSAERPKGSFSTLEIQRTEQGDSAMYLCASSLAGGIYGYTFGSGTRLTVV.

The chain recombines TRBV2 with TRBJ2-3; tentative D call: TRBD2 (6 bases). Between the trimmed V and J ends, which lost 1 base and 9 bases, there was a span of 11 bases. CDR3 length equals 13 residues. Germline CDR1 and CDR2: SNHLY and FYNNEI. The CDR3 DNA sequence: TGTGCCAGCAGTGAAGTCGGAGGGTACACGCAGTATTTT. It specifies CASSEVGGYTQYF.